This is a list of T cell receptor beta chains from one sample in a study of T cells after yellow fever vaccination. In TCRdb, the 5' RACE reads were re-called with MiXCR into one record per CDR3 protein. The top ten hold roughly 18% of the sample, which has a few hundred thousand distinct CDR3 sequences, approximately 9% seen once. The sample here was PBMCs, taken on the day of the first yellow fever vaccination. The source is a man younger than 35 who received the YFV17D yellow fever vaccine. Each CDR3 is given with its conserved first and last residue. D genes are given only for firm matches. Some rows mark clone size as missing; the rest say once, few, many or name a class of expanded clone.

-,-,TRBJ1-5,TRBV12-3/TRBV12-4,TGTGCCAGCAGTTTACGCGGGTATGGCAATCAGCCCCAGCATTTT,CASSLRGYGNQPQHF
-,-,TRBJ1-6,TRBV6-1,TGTGCCAGCACATGGAGGGCGAATTCACCCCTCCACTTT,CASTWRANSPLHF
-,many,TRBJ1-1,TRBV4-1,TGCGCCAGCAGCCTGATACAGGGGAACACTGAAGCTTTCTTT,CASSLIQGNTEAFF
TRBD1,many,TRBJ2-5,TRBV5-1,TGCGCCAGCAGCTTTTCAACAGGGGCTAGAGAGACCCAGTACTTC,CASSFSTGARETQYF
-,many,TRBJ2-1,TRBV7-9,TGTGCCAGCAGCTTAGCGGGGGGCTACAATGAGCAGTTCTTC,CASSLAGGYNEQFF
-,-,TRBJ2-1,TRBV10-3,TGTGCCATCGCCCAAAGGGGGGGGGATGAGCAGTTCTTC,CAIAQRGGDEQFF
-,few,TRBJ2-3,TRBV9,TGTGCCAGCAGCGTAGAGGGGAGATACACAGATACGCAGTATTTT,CASSVEGRYTDTQYF
TRBD2,few,TRBJ2-2,TRBV6-5,TGTGCCAGCAGTTTCTCGGGGGGATGGACCGGGGAGCTGTTTTTT,CASSFSGGWTGELFF
-,-,TRBJ2-5,TRBV24-1,TGTGCCACCAACCCCAGGCAAGAGACCCAGTACTTC,CATNPRQETQYF
-,few,TRBJ2-5,TRBV5-1,TGCGCCAGCAGCTTGGAGGTCAGCAGGTACCAAGAGACCCAGTACTTC,CASSLEVSRYQETQYF
TRBD2,many,TRBJ2-1,TRBV7-2,TGTGCCAGCAGCTTACTTCGTCGGGGGGACAATGAGCAGTTCTTC,CASSLLRRGDNEQFF
-,many,TRBJ2-3,TRBV9,TGTGCCAGCAGCGTATCCGGTACTAGCACAGATACGCAGTATTTT,CASSVSGTSTDTQYF
TRBD2,-,TRBJ2-1,TRBV4-2,TGTGCCAGCAGCCAAGTATCAGCGGGGTCAACCTACAATGAGCAGTTCTTC,CASSQVSAGSTYNEQFF
TRBD2,few,TRBJ2-6,TRBV4-1,TGCGCCAGCAGCCAAGATCTGTTGCTAGCGGGGGATTTCTCTGGGGCCAACGTCCTGACTTTC,CASSQDLLLAGDFSGANVLTF
-,-,TRBJ1-2,TRBV6-5,TGTGCCAGCGCCAGAGGGCGAACTGGCTACACCTTC,CASARGRTGYTF
-,-,TRBJ2-3,TRBV7-3,TGTGCCAGCAGCTTAGCGGGGTGGGCAGATACGCAGTATTTT,CASSLAGWADTQYF
-,many,TRBJ1-4,TRBV4-3,TGCGCCAGCAGCCGAGCACGTGGGGGGGAAAAACTGTTTTTT,CASSRARGGEKLFF
TRBD2,few,TRBJ2-2,TRBV6-1,TGTGCCAGCAGTCGCGGGGGGGCAGGCGGGGAGCTGTTTTTT,CASSRGGAGGELFF
-,-,TRBJ1-2,TRBV28,TGTGCCAGCAGCCCGGGGGGATCTGAGGGACCAGGCTACACCTTC,CASSPGGSEGPGYTF
-,many,TRBJ2-5,TRBV4-3,TGCGCCAGCAGCCAAGTTGGGCAGGGGGGAGAGACCCAGTACTTC,CASSQVGQGGETQYF
TRBD1,-,TRBJ2-5,TRBV7-6,TGTGCCAGCAGCTTAGGGACAGGGGGCATGGAGACCCAGTACTTC,CASSLGTGGMETQYF
-,-,TRBJ2-1,TRBV9,TGTGCCAGCAGCGTTGCGCCCAATGAGCAGTTCTTC,CASSVAPNEQFF
-,-,TRBJ2-7,TRBV6-1,TGTGCCAGCACCCCACATTCTCCGACGGTGAGCTCCTACGAGCAGTACTTC,CASTPHSPTVSSYEQYF
-,-,TRBJ1-6,TRBV5-1,TGCGCCAGCAGCCCCCACGATAACCGCAAGAACTCACCCCTCCACTTT,CASSPHDNRKNSPLHF
-,-,TRBJ1-6,TRBV19,TGTGCCAGCCGCTGGACCGTTAAGGATTCACCCCTCCACTTT,CASRWTVKDSPLHF
-,-,TRBJ1-2,TRBV12-3/TRBV12-4,TGTGCCAGCGGGGCAGGGACCTATGGCTACACCTTC,CASGAGTYGYTF
-,-,TRBJ1-1,TRBV7-2,TGTGCCAACTACGTCATCTCTGAAGCTTTCTTT,CANYVISEAFF
TRBD1,-,TRBJ1-1,TRBV7-9,TGTGCCAGCAGCTACGGACAGGGGGAGGACACTGAAGCTTTCTTT,CASSYGQGEDTEAFF
-,many,TRBJ1-2,TRBV5-1,TGCGCCAGCAGCTTGTCACCGGCAGGGAACTATGGCTACACCTTC,CASSLSPAGNYGYTF
-,-,TRBJ1-2,TRBV6-5,TGTGCCAGCAGTTACTCCGTCAGGACGGGAGGCTACACCTTC,CASSYSVRTGGYTF
-,few,TRBJ2-3,TRBV5-4,TGTGCCAGCAGCTTTGATTCCGGGGGGCGGGATACGCAGTATTTT,CASSFDSGGRDTQYF
-,-,TRBJ2-5,TRBV28,TGTGCCAGCAGTTTATGGCAGGGAGAAGAGACCCAGTACTTC,CASSLWQGEETQYF
-,many,TRBJ2-7,TRBV5-6,TGTGCCAGCAGCACTCCAGGGGCCGAGCAGTACTTC,CASSTPGAEQYF
TRBD2,-,TRBJ2-5,TRBV20-1,TGCAGTGCCGACCAGGGCTCTAGCGGGGGACACCAAGGAGAGACCCAGTACTTC,CSADQGSSGGHQGETQYF
TRBD2,-,TRBJ2-3,TRBV7-3,TGTGCCAGCACCCGGACTAGCGGGGTCACAGATACGCAGTATTTT,CASTRTSGVTDTQYF
TRBD1,-,TRBJ1-4,TRBV6-1,TGTGCCAGCAGGCAGACAGGGGCTGGTGGTGAAAAACTGTTTTTT,CASRQTGAGGEKLFF
-,few,TRBJ2-5,TRBV20-1,TGCAGTGCAAGGGAAGGGGGGAAGACCCAGTACTTC,CSAREGGKTQYF